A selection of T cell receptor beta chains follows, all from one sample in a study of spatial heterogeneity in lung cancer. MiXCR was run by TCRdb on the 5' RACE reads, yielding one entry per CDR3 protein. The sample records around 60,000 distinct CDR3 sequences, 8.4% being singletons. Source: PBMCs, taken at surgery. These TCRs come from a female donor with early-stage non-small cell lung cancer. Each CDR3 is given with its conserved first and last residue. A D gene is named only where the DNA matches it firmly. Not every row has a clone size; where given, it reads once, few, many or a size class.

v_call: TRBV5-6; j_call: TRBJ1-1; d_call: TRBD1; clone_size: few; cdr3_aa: CASSPGTGGRTEAFF; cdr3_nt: TGTGCCAGCAGCCCTGGGACAGGGGGCAGGACTGAAGCTTTCTTT
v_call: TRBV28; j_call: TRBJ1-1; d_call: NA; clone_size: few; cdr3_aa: CASSSRGYGTEAFF; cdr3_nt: TGTGCCAGCAGTTCCAGGGGATATGGAACTGAAGCTTTCTTT
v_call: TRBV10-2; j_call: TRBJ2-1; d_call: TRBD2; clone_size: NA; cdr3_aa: CASGLAGNNEQFF; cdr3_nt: TGCGCCAGCGGACTAGCGGGGAACAATGAGCAGTTCTTC
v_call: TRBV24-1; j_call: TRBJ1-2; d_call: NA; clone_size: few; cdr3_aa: CATSDQDGGYTF; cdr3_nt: TGTGCCACCAGTGATCAGGATGGAGGCTACACCTTC
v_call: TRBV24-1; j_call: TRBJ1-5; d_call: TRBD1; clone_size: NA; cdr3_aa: CATGQGVGQPQHF; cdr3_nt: TGTGCCACAGGTCAGGGGGTAGGTCAGCCCCAGCATTTT
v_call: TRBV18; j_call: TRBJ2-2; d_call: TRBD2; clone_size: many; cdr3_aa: CASSPRLAGNTGELFF; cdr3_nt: TGTGCCAGCTCACCACGACTAGCGGGGAACACCGGGGAGCTGTTTTTT
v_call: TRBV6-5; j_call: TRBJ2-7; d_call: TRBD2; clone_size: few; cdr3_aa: CASSPGLAGYEQYF; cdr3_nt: TGTGCCAGCAGTCCGGGACTAGCGGGGTACGAGCAGTACTTC
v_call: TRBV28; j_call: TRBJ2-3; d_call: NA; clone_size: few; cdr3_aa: CASSFPPRSSFSTDTQYF; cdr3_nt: TGTGCCAGCAGTTTTCCCCCCAGGTCTTCCTTCAGCACAGATACGCAGTATTTT
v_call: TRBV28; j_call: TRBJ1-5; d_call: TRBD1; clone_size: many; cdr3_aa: CASRRPGQGSNQPQHF; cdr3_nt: TGTGCCAGCAGACGTCCCGGACAGGGGAGCAATCAGCCCCAGCATTTT
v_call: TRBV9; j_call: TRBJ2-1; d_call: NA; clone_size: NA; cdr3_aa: CASSVRAGLDEQFF; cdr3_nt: TGTGCCAGCAGCGTGAGGGCTGGGTTGGATGAGCAGTTCTTC
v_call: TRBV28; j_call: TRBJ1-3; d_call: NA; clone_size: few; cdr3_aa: CASSPYSGGNTIYF; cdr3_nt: TGTGCCAGCAGTCCCTACTCCGGGGGAAACACCATATATTTT
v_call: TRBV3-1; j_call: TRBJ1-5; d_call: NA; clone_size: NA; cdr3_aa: CASSQDRGRQPQHF; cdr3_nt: TGTGCCAGCAGCCAAGATAGGGGAAGGCAGCCCCAGCATTTT
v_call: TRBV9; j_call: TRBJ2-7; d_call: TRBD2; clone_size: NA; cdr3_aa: CASSVDGLAEEQYF; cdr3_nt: TGTGCCAGCAGCGTAGACGGACTAGCTGAGGAGCAGTACTTC
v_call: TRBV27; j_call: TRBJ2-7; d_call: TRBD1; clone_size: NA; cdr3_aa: CASSWGQPLYGQYF; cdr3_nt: TGTGCCAGCAGTTGGGGACAGCCTCTCTACGGGCAGTACTTC
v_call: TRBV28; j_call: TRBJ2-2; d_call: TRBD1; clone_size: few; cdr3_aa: CASSYLGQTNTGELFF; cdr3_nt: TGTGCCAGCAGTTACCTGGGACAGACGAACACCGGGGAGCTGTTTTTT
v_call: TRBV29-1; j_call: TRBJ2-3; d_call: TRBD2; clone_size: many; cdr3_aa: CSVPWREGHADTQYF; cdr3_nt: TGCAGCGTTCCTTGGCGGGAGGGCCATGCAGATACGCAGTATTTT
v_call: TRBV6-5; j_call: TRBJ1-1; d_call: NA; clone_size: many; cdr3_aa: CASSRERNTEAFF; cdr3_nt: TGTGCCAGCAGTCGGGAACGGAATACTGAAGCTTTCTTT
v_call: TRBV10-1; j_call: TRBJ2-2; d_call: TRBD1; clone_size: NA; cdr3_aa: CASSTDRGNTGELFF; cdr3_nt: TGCGCCAGCAGTACGGACAGGGGGAACACCGGGGAGCTGTTTTTT
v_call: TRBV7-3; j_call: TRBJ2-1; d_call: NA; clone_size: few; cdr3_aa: CASSPQPPPNEQFF; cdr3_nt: TGTGCCAGCAGCCCACAACCCCCCCCCAATGAGCAGTTCTTC
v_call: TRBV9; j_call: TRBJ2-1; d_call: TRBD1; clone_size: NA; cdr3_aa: CASSADRGLDNEQFF; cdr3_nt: TGTGCCAGCAGCGCCGACAGGGGGCTAGACAATGAGCAGTTCTTC
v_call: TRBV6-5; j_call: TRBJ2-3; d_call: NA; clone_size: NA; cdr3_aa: CASNMKRGPSDTQYF; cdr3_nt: TGTGCCAGCAATATGAAACGGGGGCCCTCGGATACGCAGTATTTT
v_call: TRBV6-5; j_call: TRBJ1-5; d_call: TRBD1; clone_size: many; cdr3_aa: CASSWGQGGNQPQHF; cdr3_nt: TGTGCCAGCAGTTGGGGACAGGGAGGCAATCAGCCCCAGCATTTT
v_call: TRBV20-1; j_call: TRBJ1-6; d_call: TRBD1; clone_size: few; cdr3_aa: CSAPDRGQTYNSPLHF; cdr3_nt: TGCAGTGCTCCGGACAGGGGGCAAACCTATAATTCACCCCTCCACTTT
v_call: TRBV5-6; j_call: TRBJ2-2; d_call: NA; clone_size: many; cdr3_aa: CASRVGTGELFF; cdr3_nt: TGTGCCAGCAGGGTGGGAACCGGGGAGCTGTTTTTT
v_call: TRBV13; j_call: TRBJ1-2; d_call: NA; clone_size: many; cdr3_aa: CASSLTEGYGYTF; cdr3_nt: TGTGCCAGCAGCCTAACAGAGGGATATGGCTACACCTTC
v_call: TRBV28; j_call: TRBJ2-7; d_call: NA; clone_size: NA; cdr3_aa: CATSAGNPYEQYF; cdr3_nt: TGTGCTACGTCGGCGGGGAACCCCTACGAGCAGTACTTC
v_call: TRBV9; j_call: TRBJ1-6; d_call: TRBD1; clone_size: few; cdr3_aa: CASSPQTGLNNSPLHF; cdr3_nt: TGTGCCAGCAGCCCTCAGACAGGGCTAAATAATTCACCCCTCCACTTT
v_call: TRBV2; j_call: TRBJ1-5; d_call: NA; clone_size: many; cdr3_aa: CASSEGQVGNQPQHF; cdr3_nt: TGTGCCAGCAGTGAAGGGCAGGTTGGCAATCAGCCCCAGCATTTT